This T cell receptor beta chain was captured by sequencing in a study of cytomegalovirus exposure and HLA in healthy donors. The CDR3 consists of 14 residues. Per the germline V gene, CDR1 is SGHTA and CDR2 is FQGNSA. V was shortened by 5 bases and J by 1 base, with 11 bases between the two germline ends. With 60 Vbeta and 13 Jbeta primers, the PCR was carried out. Only in-frame clones appear in the TCRdb table, and some are missing; sequencing was by immunoSEQ multiplex PCR. Altogether 75,000 to 90,000 clones are present, 78% being singletons, with the ten largest covering 4% to 5.5%. Among the donors, all were healthy bone marrow donors. Note on this clone: Its antigen remains unknown.

Study results and limitations: Presence/absence analyses assumed roughly uniform sequencing depth across donors, which may not hold. Later analysis demonstrated an association between a missense DCLRE1C variant and TCR beta V- and J-gene trimming. The only immune exposure information that was available was CMV serostatus.

Sequencing used PBMCs. The receptor was derived from a man aged 35 to 55 in good health and CMV-seronegative. The chain links TRBV7-2 to TRBJ1-1; D is undetermined. CDR3 residues: CASSHTYRNTEAFF. The CDR3 region has the DNA TGTGCCAGCAGCCATACTTACAGGAACACTGAAGCTTTCTTT.